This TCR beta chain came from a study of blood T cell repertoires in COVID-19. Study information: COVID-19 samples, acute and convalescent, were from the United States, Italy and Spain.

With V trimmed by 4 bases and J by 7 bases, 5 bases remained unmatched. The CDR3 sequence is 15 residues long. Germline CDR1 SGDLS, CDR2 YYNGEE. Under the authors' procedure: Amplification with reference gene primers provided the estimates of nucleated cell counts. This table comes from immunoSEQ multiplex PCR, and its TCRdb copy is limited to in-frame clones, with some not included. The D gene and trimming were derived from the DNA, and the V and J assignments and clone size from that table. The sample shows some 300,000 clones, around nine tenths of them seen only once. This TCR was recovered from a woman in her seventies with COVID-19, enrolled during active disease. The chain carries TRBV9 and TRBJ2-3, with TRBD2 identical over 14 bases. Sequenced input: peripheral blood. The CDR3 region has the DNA TGTGCCAGCAGCCCCGGGACTAGCGGGGGAAATACGCAGTATTTT. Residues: CASSPGTSGGNTQYF.